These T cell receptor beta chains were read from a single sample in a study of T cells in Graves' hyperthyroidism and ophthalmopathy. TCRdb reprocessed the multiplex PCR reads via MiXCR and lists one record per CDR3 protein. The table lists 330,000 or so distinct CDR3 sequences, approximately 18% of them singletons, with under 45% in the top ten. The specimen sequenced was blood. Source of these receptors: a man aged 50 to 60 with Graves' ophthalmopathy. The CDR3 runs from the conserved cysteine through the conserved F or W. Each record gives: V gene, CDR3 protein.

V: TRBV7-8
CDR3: CASSLVVRPIYIEAFF

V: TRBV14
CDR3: CASSQGSAGWAVSTDTQYF

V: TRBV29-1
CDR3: CSGGRNPEYNEQFF

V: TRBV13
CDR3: CASSQGQGNIQYF

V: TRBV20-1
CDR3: CSPRLAGSGTQYF

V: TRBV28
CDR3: CASTLGDTGAYEQYF

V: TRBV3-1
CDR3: CASSQVGTSGSSYEQYF

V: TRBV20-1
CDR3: CSAMAPGTSGINEQFF

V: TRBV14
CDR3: CASSQVMYTGELFF

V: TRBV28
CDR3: CASSPIWTGEDTEAFF

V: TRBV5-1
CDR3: CASSGYTQGDTEAFF

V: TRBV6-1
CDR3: CASSMAGGFYYEQYF

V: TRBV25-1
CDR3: CASSAPTSVGIGTQYF

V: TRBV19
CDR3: CASSTRGQLNTEAFF

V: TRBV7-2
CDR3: CASSLTSTTDTQYF

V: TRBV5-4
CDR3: CASSLEQRGPSEQFF

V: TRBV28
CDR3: CASTGLNEQFF

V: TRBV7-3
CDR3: CASSPQGRWTSMNTGELFF

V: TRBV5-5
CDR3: CASSSVGTGLYEQYF

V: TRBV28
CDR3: CASSDPGTPYGYTF

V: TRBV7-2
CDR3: CASSLMGVSYEQYF

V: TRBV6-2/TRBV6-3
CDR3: CASSYLTSGRRNEQFF

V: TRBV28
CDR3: CASSSPVPYEQYF

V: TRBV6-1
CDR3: CASNQQGAKNIQYF

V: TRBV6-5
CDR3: CASRSGRVTGELFF

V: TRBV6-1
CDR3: CASSDEIGQFSNQPQHF

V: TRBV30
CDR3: CAWSVSQFYEQYF

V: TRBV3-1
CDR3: CASSQTAAKNTWELFF

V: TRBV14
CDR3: CASSQSISYNEQFF

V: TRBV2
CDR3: CVSSEAQPGFSYNEQFF

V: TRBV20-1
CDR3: CSAYGTSSTSYEQYF

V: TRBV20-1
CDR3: CSARVGQSNQPQHF

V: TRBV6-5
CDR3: CASSYSRGSYEQYF

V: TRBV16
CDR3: CASSQYHTGGTDTQYF

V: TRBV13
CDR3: CASSLDGTGGNGELFF

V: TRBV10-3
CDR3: CAIRPGQGSNTEAFF

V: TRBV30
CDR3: CAWRLLVLHF

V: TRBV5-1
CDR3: CASSTDSIRTGELFF

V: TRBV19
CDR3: CAEFVAKNIQYF

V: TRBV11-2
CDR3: CASSQDRGNNEKLFF

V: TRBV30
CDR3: CAWSTHPGQGGAGELFF